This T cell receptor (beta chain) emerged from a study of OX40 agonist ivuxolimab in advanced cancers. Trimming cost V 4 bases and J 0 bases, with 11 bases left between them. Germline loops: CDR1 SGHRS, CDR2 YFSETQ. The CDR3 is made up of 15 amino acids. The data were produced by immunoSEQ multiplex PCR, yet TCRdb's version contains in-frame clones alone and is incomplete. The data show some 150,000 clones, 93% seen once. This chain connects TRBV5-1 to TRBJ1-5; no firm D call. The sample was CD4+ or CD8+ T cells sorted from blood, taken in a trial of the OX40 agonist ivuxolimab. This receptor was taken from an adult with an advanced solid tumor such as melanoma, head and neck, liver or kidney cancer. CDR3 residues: CASSMTGHSNQPQHF. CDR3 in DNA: TGCGCCAGCAGCATGACGGGTCATAGCAATCAGCCCCAGCATTTT.